This T cell receptor beta chain appears in the sequencing data of a study of cytomegalovirus exposure and HLA in healthy donors (dated by TCRdb to the late 2010s). As for the study more broadly: According to an earlier analysis of 587 of the donors, 150 million to 200 million T cells yielded 90 million to 140 million unique TCR beta sequences and 276 Gb of sequence data. A separate validation cohort of roughly 130 different subjects was used in addition to the approximately 700-subject first cohort. The number of typed donors differed by locus: about 620-630 for A, B, C, DRB1 and DQB1; some 500 for DQA1; some 610 for DPA1; and some 470 for DPB1. Alongside the repertoire data, information on donor age, sex, ethnicity and CMV serostatus was compiled. An earlier analysis of several hundred of the donors applied high-throughput TCR beta sequencing to assess whether each TCR beta V gene segment acted as functional or pseudogenic. Of the approximately 370 genotyped donors, less than 85% were placed in the genetic ancestry cluster associated with self-reported Caucasian donors. Rather than using new phenotypic data, the later analysis identified candidate immune exposures from TCR beta sequences and from how often those sequences occurred across donors. The study was designed to test whether signatures of past pathogen exposure could be identified by cataloging public T cell receptors. Genome-wide SNP genotypes for about 65% of the roughly 700 donors were used in a later genetic analysis, which treated that subset as a discovery cohort. To predict cytomegalovirus infection status, the study brought together high-throughput TCR immunosequencing, statistical association of individual TCRs with disease status, and machine learning. In a later analysis, previously published TCR beta repertoires from 666 donors were re-analyzed and high-resolution HLA genotyping was added so that TCR occurrence patterns could be studied. All discovery cohort repertoires had been generated on a single sequencing platform. The study used immunosequencing to profile the T cell repertoires of more than 650 subjects and linked those repertoires to cytomegalovirus serostatus. Across around 400 genotyped donors of the cohort, an average of approximately 200,000 unique TCR beta nucleotide sequences per donor were sequenced, and about a sixth of those sequences were non-productive. HLA typing included class I and class II loci at four-digit resolution. An early release covering around 630 HLA-typed donors comprised roughly 300 gigabases of sequencing data and around 85 million unique TCR sequences. Roughly five DR-DQ haplotypes were handled as single units for association and clustering, since linkage in the cohort was strong.

In total, approximately 700 healthy bone marrow donors made up the cohort. At the time of sampling, all cohort members were nominally healthy, though unrecorded immune exposures were likely present. The donor tested CMV seropositive, placing the donor among the 289 seropositive members of the cohort. A peripheral blood sample was provided by each donor, and peripheral blood mononuclear cells were used for TCR beta sequencing. Genomic DNA extraction from the blood cell samples was performed with the Qiagen DNeasy Blood Extraction Kit. The library was built by means of the immunoSEQ multiplex PCR assay. For the multiplex PCR, a mixture combining 60 forward primers for TCR Vbeta segments and 13 reverse primers for TCR Jbeta segments was used. The CDR3 region of rearranged TCR beta genes was amplified from genomic DNA with a multiplex PCR assay. The amplified TCR beta libraries were sequenced on the Illumina HiSeq System as 87-base-pair reads. The original pipeline was this. Across the roughly 600 repertoires, a later analysis counted around 80 million unique TCR beta chains, some 11 million of which were shared by at least two donors. A nearest-neighbor algorithm error-corrected the raw reads and collapsed the reads into unique sequences, merging closely related sequences to remove PCR and sequencing errors. Alignment of CDR3 sequences to IMGT reference sequences was used to assign V, D and J gene segments. For a sequence to be retained, at least a six-nucleotide match to both a V gene segment and a J gene segment was required. A rearrangement counted as productive if the CDR3 had no stop codons and remained in frame with V and J, and every other rearrangement counted as non-productive. CDR3 was defined by IMGT convention, running from the second conserved V-encoded cysteine to the conserved J-encoded phenylalanine. The earlier analysis of 500 to 750 of the donors excluded any sequence lacking an unambiguous match to a single V gene segment. An earlier analysis of several hundred of the donors called V segments functional above 56.7% productive rearrangements and segregating when the between-donor standard deviation exceeded 5%. A statistical classification framework was built to diagnose cytomegalovirus status from the catalog of TCR beta chain sequences. A later analysis assigned V and J genes by comparing TCR nucleotide sequences with IMGT/GENE-DB human TR gene sequences. In a later analysis, CDR3 sequences and most-parsimonious VDJ recombination scenarios were assigned using the TCRdist pipeline. In a later analysis, each TCR beta chain was defined by its CDR3 amino acid sequence together with its V-gene family, and reads without a unique V-gene family were excluded. To address suspected cross-contamination and a sequencing artifact, a later analysis removed around 590 highly shared, low-generation-probability nucleotide sequences. In a later analysis, a clonal expansion index was calculated for each public chain from normalized within-repertoire ranks of inferred template counts. In a later analysis, generation probabilities were computed with a VDJ recombination model fitted to out-of-frame rearrangements, and the resulting probabilities were checked against IGoR. A later analysis scored TCR-TCR, TCR-HLA and TCR-CMV co-occurrence with hypergeometric tests, applying a repertoire-size bias correction to TCR pairs. In a later analysis, false discovery rates were estimated by permuting HLA or CMV assignments 20 times. A later analysis grouped co-occurring TCRs with DBSCAN, adding TCRdist sequence similarity when clustering within HLA-allele-positive subsets. For co-occurrence clustering, repertoires with fewer than 30,000 or more than 120,000 public chains were excluded, along with a handful of repertoires with anomalous nucleotide sharing. Not all clones reach the TCRdb copy of this immuneACCESS table, which keeps in-frame sequences only. Checked studies attribute under half of the gap to unresolved V genes and leave the rest unexplained. That table gives V, J and clone size, and the DNA gave D and trimming. This sample has roughly 100,000 clones in its table, and roughly 71% of those were observed once. The ten most abundant clones make up about a sixth of the sample.

V loses 5 bases, J loses 9 bases, and the germline ends lie 17 bases apart. The germline V gene specifies SGHTA as CDR1 and FQGTGA as CDR2. The cysteine opens and the phenylalanine closes a CDR3 of 14 amino acids. The sequence is cut down to CDR3 DNA, 42 bases in frame from base 1. There are a few counts of this clone. The clone's antigen remains unknown. Per-base quality was not reported, and no clone a single base away is much larger than it. Results and caveats for the whole study, not just this receptor: According to the authors, the approach could potentially be generalized to other disease states and immunological phenotypes. When HLA alleles, especially DR and DQ, strongly co-occurred, TCR associations were difficult to assign to individual alleles. According to a later analysis, parvovirus B19, influenza, CMV and Epstein-Barr virus appeared linked to several top co-occurrence clusters. Immune exposure information for the cohort was limited to CMV serostatus. Some IMGT-functional V segments, including TRBV6-2 and TRBV6-3, could not be distinguished by the 87-base-pair reads and were therefore excluded. In both the original and validation cohorts, the classifier was reported to diagnose cytomegalovirus status with high specificity and sensitivity. Roughly uniform sequencing depth across donors was assumed in presence/absence analyses, although this assumption may not hold. V-gene and J-gene trimming of TCR beta chains was associated with a missense DCLRE1C variant in a later genetic analysis, and the association was replicated in an independent cohort. Specific HLA alleles were associated with 16,951 TCR beta sequences at a false discovery rate of 0.05 in a later analysis. Linkage disequilibrium might explain the correlated functional status among segregating V segments, but an unknown experimental factor could not be ruled out. In a later analysis, TCR association rates were found to vary across HLA loci, with the most associated TCRs seen for DRB1 alleles and the fewest for HLA-C alleles. Around 16 rarely observed V segments, including chromosome 9 orphons, were excluded from the earlier analysis of some 590 of the donors because counts were too low. HLA typing was unavailable for some donors at each locus, so association tests used only the typed subset. In an earlier analysis of approximately 590 of the donors, most TCR beta V segments appeared in productive rearrangements about 90% or about 30% of the time, broadly matching IMGT annotations. A later analysis found that HLA-associated TCR beta chains were more clonally expanded and had lower generation probabilities than equally common non-associated chains. A further reported finding was that TCR beta sequences accurately predicted the HLA-A and HLA-B alleles for most subjects in the first cohort. In a later genetic analysis, fewer N-insertions in productive TCRs were reported among donors in an Asian-associated ancestry cluster than the approximately 710-donor mean. The cohort was sequenced for TCR beta chains only, and without alpha or paired-chain data the features that could be detected were limited. Across donors, most TCR sequences were observed very rarely, whereas some public TCRs were present in many individuals. The sequencing pipeline was judged likely to have produced a cluster of highly shared sequence variants as a technical artifact. The study listed 164 TCR beta chains as associated with cytomegalovirus. In vitro tests confirmed that a few of the cytomegalovirus-associated TCR beta chains recognize cytomegalovirus antigens. Most CMV-associated TCR beta chains appeared to be HLA-restricted in a later analysis, and the HLA associations seemed to be driven largely by CMV exposure.

Rearrangement joined TRBV7-3 to TRBJ2-1; TRBD1 is perhaps the D gene, given 5 matching bases. The clonotype originates from a woman between 18 and 30 years old in good health and CMV-seropositive. Sequencing was carried out using PBMCs. The encoded CDR3 is CASSVTGRQGEQFF. The DNA sequence is given as TGTGCCAGCAGCGTCACCGGGCGCCAGGGTGAGCAGTTCTTC.